The rows below give T cell receptor beta chains drawn from one sample of a study of radiotherapy plus CTLA-4 blockade in lung cancer. Some clones are missing from TCRdb's copy, which holds only in-frame ones; the method was immunoSEQ multiplex PCR. The sample includes about 76,000 clones, about 80% of them seen just once. Sequenced material: peripheral blood, taken from a patient treated with radiotherapy plus ipilimumab. These receptors were collected from a human donor with non-small cell lung cancer who had stable disease on radiotherapy plus ipilimumab. Each CDR3 is given with its conserved first and last residue. The order of the fields is J gene, clone size, V gene, CDR3 length, D gene, CDR3 DNA, CDR3 protein. A D gene is named only where the DNA matches it firmly. Part of the rows lack a size; the others show once, few, many or a class for expanded clones.

>TRBJ1-4|.|TRBV6-1|14|.
TGTGCCAGCACTAACTACAGGGCCTTTGAAAAACTGTTTTTT
CASTNYRAFEKLFF
>TRBJ2-5|once|TRBV5-1|14|.
TGCGCCAGCAGCTCGAGCGGATCTAAAGAGACCCAGTACTTC
CASSSSGSKETQYF
>TRBJ2-2|.|TRBV7-2|15|TRBD1
TGTGCCAGCAGCTCCAGACAGGGGTACACCGGGGAGCTGTTTTTT
CASSSRQGYTGELFF
>TRBJ2-2|few|TRBV9|14|.
TGTGCCAGCAGCGTAGCCGTGAACACCGGGGAGCTGTTTTTT
CASSVAVNTGELFF
>TRBJ1-5|few|TRBV28|12|.
TGTGCCAGCAGGTCCCAAGGGGAGCCCCAGCATTTT
CASRSQGEPQHF
>TRBJ2-5|.|TRBV5-1|14|TRBD2
TGCGCCAGCAGCAAGGGACTAGCGGAAGAGACCCAGTACTTC
CASSKGLAEETQYF
>TRBJ1-2|.|TRBV14|15|.
TGTGCCAGCAGCCAAGTCGGTGCGGGGGCCTATGGCTACACCTTC
CASSQVGAGAYGYTF
>TRBJ1-1|few|TRBV18|13|TRBD1
TGTGCCAGCTCACCAGTCCAGGGGGGTGAAGCTTTCTTT
CASSPVQGGEAFF
>TRBJ1-1|.|TRBV7-2|13|TRBD1
TGTGCCAGCAGCTTTCCAGGGGGCACTGAAGCTTTCTTT
CASSFPGGTEAFF
>TRBJ1-2|.|TRBV14|15|.
TGTGCCAGCAGCCAAGAAAACAGGATCACTTATGGCTACACCTTC
CASSQENRITYGYTF